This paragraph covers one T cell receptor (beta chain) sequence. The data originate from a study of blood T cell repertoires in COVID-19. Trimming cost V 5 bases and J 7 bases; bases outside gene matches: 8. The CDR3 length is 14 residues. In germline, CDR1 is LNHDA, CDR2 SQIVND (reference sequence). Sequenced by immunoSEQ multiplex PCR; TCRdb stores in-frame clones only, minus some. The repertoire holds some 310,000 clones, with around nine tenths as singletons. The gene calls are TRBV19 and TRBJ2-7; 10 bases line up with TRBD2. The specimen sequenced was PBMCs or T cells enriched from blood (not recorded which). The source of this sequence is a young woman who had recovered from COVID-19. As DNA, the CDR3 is TGTGCCAGTAGTGGACTAGCGGCATCCTCAGAGCAGTACTTC. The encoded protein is CASSGLAASSEQYF.